These 2 T cell receptor beta chains were all obtained from the same sample, sequenced in a study of T cell responses to AZD1222 COVID-19 vaccine. Clones were read by immunoSEQ multiplex PCR, and TCRdb kept only the in-frame ones, dropping some. The top ten hold 3% to 4% of the sample, which has about 120,000 clones, roughly 90% seen once. The starting material was peripheral blood, obtained on day 0 of AZD1222 vaccination. These receptors came from an adult in good health.

This chain connects TRBV6-1 to TRBJ1-4, with D uncertain. The germline gives CDR1 MNHNS, CDR2 SASEGT. This CDR3 comprises 14 residues. Trimming pared 1 base from V and 14 bases from J, leaving 17 bases between. The CDR3 region is CASSEGTTPRGLFF. DNA of the CDR3: TGTGCCAGCAGTGAAGGAACGACCCCCCGGGGTCTGTTTTTT.

The rearrangement joins TRBV18 to TRBJ1-1; 7 bases are shared with TRBD1. Germline V gives CDR1 KGHSH, CDR2 LQKENI. V lost 3 bases to trimming and J lost 3 bases; unmatched junction nucleotides: 7. CDR3 size: 15 residues. The CDR3 loop reads CASSPRQGSDTEAFF. The CDR3 DNA sequence: TGTGCCAGCTCACCCCGACAGGGCAGCGACACTGAAGCTTTCTTT.